The clone carrying this TCR beta chain was detected only once. This entry comes from a study of CD8 T cells in Susac syndrome. Study-level background: Roughly six sequenced Susac syndrome patients had clinically active disease, while about 8 were in remission. When blood was drawn, patients with Susac syndrome were on intravenous immunoglobulin alone, on corticosteroids, or therapy-naive.

Each Susac syndrome patient had definite or probable disease by recently defined criteria. CDR1 and CDR2 from the germline V gene are MNHNY and SVGAGI (reference sequence). The CDR3 covers 12 residues. V dropped 4 bases and J dropped 3 bases, with 7 bases sitting between them. When the RNA was reverse transcribed, random hexamers were used with an input of roughly 0.45 to 1 ug. A multiplex approach, immunoSEQ multiplex PCR, amplified TCR beta CDR3 across 54 Vbeta and 13 Jbeta. TCRdb recomputed calls from the immunoSEQ multiplex PCR reads with MiXCR, one row per CDR3 protein. Of about 210,000 distinct CDR3 sequences detected, approximately 94% appear once; the ten largest clones hold roughly 0.14%.

The clonotype comes from a human donor with Susac syndrome. The sample taken for sequencing was CD4+ T cells from PBMCs. V is TRBV6-6 and J is TRBJ2-7; D not certain. The CDR3 DNA sequence: TGTGCCAGCAGTTTAACCAACTACGAGCAGTACTTC. Translation: CASSLTNYEQYF.